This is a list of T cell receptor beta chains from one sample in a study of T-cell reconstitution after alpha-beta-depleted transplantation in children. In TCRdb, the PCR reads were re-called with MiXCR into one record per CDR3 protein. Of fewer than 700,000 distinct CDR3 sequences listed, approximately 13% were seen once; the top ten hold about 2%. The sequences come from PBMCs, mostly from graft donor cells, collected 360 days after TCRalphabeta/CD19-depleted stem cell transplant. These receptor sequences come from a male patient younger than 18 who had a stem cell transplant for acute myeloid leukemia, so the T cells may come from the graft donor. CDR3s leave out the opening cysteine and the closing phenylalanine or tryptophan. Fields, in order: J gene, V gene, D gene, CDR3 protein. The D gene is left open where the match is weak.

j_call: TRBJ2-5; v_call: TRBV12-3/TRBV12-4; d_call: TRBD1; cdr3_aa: ASSPTGGVETQY
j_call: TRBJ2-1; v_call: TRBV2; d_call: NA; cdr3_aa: ASSEASGNLGEQF
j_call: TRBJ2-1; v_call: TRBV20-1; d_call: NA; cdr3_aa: SARPPPPLPSYNEQF
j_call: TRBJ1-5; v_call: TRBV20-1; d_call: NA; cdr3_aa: SASTGSQPQH
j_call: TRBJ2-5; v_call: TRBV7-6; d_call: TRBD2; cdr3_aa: ASSPGLAGEEETQY
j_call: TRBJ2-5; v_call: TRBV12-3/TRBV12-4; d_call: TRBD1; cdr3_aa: ASSLVGDRGYETQY
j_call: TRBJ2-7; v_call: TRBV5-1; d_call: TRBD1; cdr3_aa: ASSPALDRDGYVSSYEQY
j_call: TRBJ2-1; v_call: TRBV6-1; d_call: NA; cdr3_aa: ASSENSPLAGEQF
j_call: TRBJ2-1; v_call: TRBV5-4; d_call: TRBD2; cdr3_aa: ASSFPGGEFSEQF
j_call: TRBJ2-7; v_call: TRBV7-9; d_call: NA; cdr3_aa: ASSPSIPEQY
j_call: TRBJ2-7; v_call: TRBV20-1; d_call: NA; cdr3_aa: SARVAGADVGEQY
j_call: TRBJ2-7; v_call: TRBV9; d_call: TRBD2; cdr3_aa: ASSSGTRSYEQY
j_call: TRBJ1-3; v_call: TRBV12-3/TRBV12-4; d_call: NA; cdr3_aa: ASSLIDTIY
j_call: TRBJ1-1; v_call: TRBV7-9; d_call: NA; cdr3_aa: ASSPRLLALNTEAF
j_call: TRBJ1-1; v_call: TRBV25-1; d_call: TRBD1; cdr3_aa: ASSAPRGQRNTEAF
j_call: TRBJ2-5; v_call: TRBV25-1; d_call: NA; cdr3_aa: ASRIGETQY
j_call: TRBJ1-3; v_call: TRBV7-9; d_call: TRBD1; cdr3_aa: ASSSLDRESFGNTIY
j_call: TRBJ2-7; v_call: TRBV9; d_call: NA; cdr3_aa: ASSVDPYEQY
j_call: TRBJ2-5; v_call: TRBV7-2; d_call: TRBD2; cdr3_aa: ASSLGGSQETQY
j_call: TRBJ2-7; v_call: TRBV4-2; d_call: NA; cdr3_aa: ASSPRSDYEQY
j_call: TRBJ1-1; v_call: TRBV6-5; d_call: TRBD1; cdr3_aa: ASSYSNWQGGMNTEAF
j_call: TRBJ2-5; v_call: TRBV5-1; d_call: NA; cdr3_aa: ASSTEGETQY
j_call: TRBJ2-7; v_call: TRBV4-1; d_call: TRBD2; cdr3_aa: ASSQDSLAGDRYEQY
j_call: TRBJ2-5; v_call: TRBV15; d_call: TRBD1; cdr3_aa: ATSRRGQNFLVQETQY
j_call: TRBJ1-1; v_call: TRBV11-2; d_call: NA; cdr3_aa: ASSGRTWGGGRSQLTEAF
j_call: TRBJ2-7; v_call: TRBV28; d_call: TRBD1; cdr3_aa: ASSPWSVRGPY
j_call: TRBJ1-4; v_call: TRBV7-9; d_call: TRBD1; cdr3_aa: ASSLGGQANEKLF
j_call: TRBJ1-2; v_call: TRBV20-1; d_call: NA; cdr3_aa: SASGNLNLNYGYT
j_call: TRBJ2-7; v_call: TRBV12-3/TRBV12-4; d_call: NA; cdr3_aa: ASSPGQWEQY
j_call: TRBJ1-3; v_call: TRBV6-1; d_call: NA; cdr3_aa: ASSDGLSGNTIY
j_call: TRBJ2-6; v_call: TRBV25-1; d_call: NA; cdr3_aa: ASSVTVSGANVLT
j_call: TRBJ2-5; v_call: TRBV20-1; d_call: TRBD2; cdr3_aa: SASPIVAGEGETQY
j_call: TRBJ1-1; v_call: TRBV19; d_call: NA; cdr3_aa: ASRIARNTEAF